This T cell receptor beta chain came from a study of cytomegalovirus exposure and HLA in healthy donors (dated by TCRdb to about 2017). Notes on the research overall: In an earlier analysis of under 750 of the donors, about 270 Gb of sequence data and 117 million unique TCR beta sequences from 150 million to 200 million T cells were reported. Donor age, sex, ethnicity and CMV serostatus were collected together with the repertoire data. A handful of DR-DQ haplotypes were treated as single units for association and clustering because of strong linkage in the cohort. The study used immunosequencing to profile the T cell repertoires of several hundred subjects and linked those repertoires to cytomegalovirus serostatus. To study patterns of TCR occurrence, a later analysis re-analyzed previously published TCR beta repertoires from just over 650 donors and added high-resolution HLA genotyping. All discovery cohort repertoires had been generated using a single sequencing platform. In addition to the first cohort of 650 to 800 subjects, a separate validation cohort of over 90 different subjects was used. Rather than using new phenotypic data, the later analysis identified candidate immune exposures from TCR beta sequences and from how often those sequences occurred across donors. In a later genetic analysis, genome-wide SNP genotypes for about 55% of the roughly 700 donors were used, and that subset was treated as a discovery cohort. The study was designed to test whether signatures of past pathogen exposure could be identified by cataloging public T cell receptors. To predict cytomegalovirus infection status, the study combined high-throughput TCR immunosequencing, statistical association of individual TCRs with disease status, and machine learning. In an earlier analysis of over 550 of the donors, high-throughput TCR beta sequencing was used to judge whether each TCR beta V gene segment behaved as functional or pseudogenic. Among the approximately 430 genotyped donors, around 79% belonged to the genetic ancestry cluster associated with self-reported Caucasian donors. Typing coverage varied by locus: roughly 620-640 donors for A, B, C, DRB1 and DQB1; some 520 for DQA1; around 610 for DPA1; roughly 470 for DPB1. Among approximately 370 genotyped donors of the cohort, an average of approximately 240,000 unique TCR beta nucleotide sequences was sequenced per donor, of which about 18% were non-productive. Class I and class II HLA loci were covered by the typing at four-digit resolution. About 280 gigabases of sequencing data and tens of millions of unique TCR sequences were included in an early release covering around 600 HLA-typed donors.

The cohort consisted of 600 or so healthy bone marrow donors. At the time of sampling, all cohort members were nominally healthy, though unrecorded immune exposures were likely present. The donor tested CMV seronegative and was one of the 352 seronegative cohort members. Each donor provided a peripheral blood sample, and peripheral blood mononuclear cells were used for TCR beta sequencing. Genomic DNA was extracted from the blood cell samples with the Qiagen DNeasy Blood Extraction Kit. Library creation used the immunoSEQ multiplex PCR assay. For the multiplex PCR, a mixture combining 60 forward primers for TCR Vbeta segments and 13 reverse primers for TCR Jbeta segments was used. The CDR3 region of rearranged TCR beta genes was amplified from genomic DNA with a multiplex PCR assay. On the Illumina HiSeq System, the amplified TCR beta libraries were sequenced as 87-base-pair reads. The authors' pipeline ran thus. A later analysis tallied around 80 million unique TCR beta chains across the 700 or so repertoires, and approximately 11 million of those chains were shared by two or more donors. A nearest-neighbor algorithm error-corrected the raw reads and collapsed the reads into unique sequences, merging closely related sequences to remove PCR and sequencing errors. CDR3 sequences were aligned to IMGT reference sequences to assign V, D and J gene segments. For a sequence to be retained, at least a six-nucleotide match to both a V gene segment and a J gene segment was required. A rearrangement was called productive if the CDR3 had no stop codons and remained in frame with V and J, and every other rearrangement was called non-productive. CDR3 was defined by IMGT convention, running from the second conserved V-encoded cysteine to the conserved J-encoded phenylalanine. In an earlier analysis of 500 to 650 of the donors, sequences lacking an unambiguous match to a single V gene segment were excluded. In an earlier analysis of some 590 of the donors, a V segment was called functional when productive rearrangements were above 56.7%, and segregating when the standard deviation between donors exceeded 5%. A statistical classification framework was built to diagnose cytomegalovirus status from the catalog of TCR beta chain sequences. In a later analysis, V and J genes were assigned by comparing TCR nucleotide sequences against IMGT/GENE-DB human TR gene sequences. The TCRdist pipeline was used in a later analysis to assign CDR3 sequences and most-parsimonious VDJ recombination scenarios. A later analysis defined each TCR beta chain by its CDR3 amino acid sequence plus V-gene family, and excluded reads lacking a unique V-gene family. To address suspected cross-contamination and a sequencing artifact, a later analysis removed 450 to 700 highly shared, low-generation-probability nucleotide sequences. A later analysis calculated a clonal expansion index for each public chain from normalized within-repertoire ranks of inferred template counts. A later analysis computed generation probabilities with a VDJ recombination model fitted to out-of-frame rearrangements, and checked the results against IGoR. A later analysis scored TCR-TCR, TCR-HLA and TCR-CMV co-occurrence with hypergeometric tests, applying a repertoire-size bias correction to TCR pairs. In a later analysis, false discovery rates were estimated by permuting HLA or CMV assignments 20 times. A later analysis grouped co-occurring TCRs with DBSCAN, adding TCRdist sequence similarity when clustering within HLA-allele-positive subsets. For co-occurrence clustering, repertoires with fewer than 30,000 or more than 120,000 public chains were excluded, along with five repertoires with anomalous nucleotide sharing. Here the immuneACCESS table is served through TCRdb, limited to in-frame sequences with V and J called. Missing clones are a known gap in these copies; in checked studies unresolved V genes cover under half, and the rest lacks a known reason. V, J and clone size derive from that table, while D and trimming were established from the DNA sequence. A total of more than 95,000 clones appear in this sample, 70% to 80% of them only once. The ten largest clones capture around 4% of the sample.

CDR1 and CDR2, looked up from the germline V gene (reference sequence), are MNHEY and SMNVEV. Counted from cysteine to phenylalanine, this CDR3 has 15 amino acids. The sequence is cut down to CDR3 DNA, 45 bases in frame from base 1. V lost 5 bases and J lost 7 bases, and the count of bases not matched to a germline gene is 13. The study at large found these results: The classifier was reported to diagnose cytomegalovirus status with high specificity and sensitivity in both the original cohort and the validation cohort. When HLA alleles, especially DR and DQ, strongly co-occurred, TCR associations were difficult to assign to individual alleles. Linkage disequilibrium might explain the correlated functional status among segregating V segments, but an unknown experimental factor could not be excluded. The cohort was sequenced for TCR beta chains only, and without alpha or paired-chain data the features that could be detected were limited. The authors suggested that the approach could potentially be generalized to other disease states and immunological phenotypes. A further reported finding was that TCR beta sequences accurately predicted the HLA-A and HLA-B alleles for most subjects in the first cohort. The study listed 150 to 200 TCR beta chains as associated with cytomegalovirus. In an earlier analysis of roughly 500 of the donors, most TCR beta V segments appeared in productive rearrangements about 90% or about 30% of the time, broadly matching IMGT annotations. According to a later analysis, most CMV-associated TCR beta chains appeared to be HLA-restricted, and the HLA associations seemed to be driven largely by CMV exposure. In a later genetic analysis, fewer N-insertions in productive TCRs were reported among donors in an Asian-associated ancestry cluster than the roughly 700-donor mean. A later analysis found that HLA-associated TCR beta chains were more clonally expanded and had lower generation probabilities than equally common non-associated chains. CMV serostatus was the only immune exposure information available for the cohort. Because HLA typing was missing for some donors at each locus, association tests included only the typed subset. A later genetic analysis associated a missense DCLRE1C variant with V-gene and J-gene trimming of TCR beta chains, and an independent cohort replicated the association. Some IMGT-functional V segments, including TRBV6-2 and TRBV6-3, could not be told apart with the 87-base-pair reads, so those segments were excluded. Some 16 rarely observed V segments, including chromosome 9 orphons, were excluded from the earlier analysis of about 600 of the donors because counts were too low. A group of highly shared sequence variants was considered likely to be a technical artifact of the sequencing pipeline. According to a later analysis, parvovirus B19, influenza, CMV and Epstein-Barr virus appeared linked to several top co-occurrence clusters. A later analysis associated about 17,000 TCR beta sequences with specific HLA alleles at a false discovery rate of 0.05. The presence/absence analyses assumed that sequencing depth was roughly uniform across donors, and that assumption may not be true. In vitro tests confirmed that a few of the cytomegalovirus-associated TCR beta chains recognize cytomegalovirus antigens. In a later analysis, the rate of TCR association differed among HLA loci, with DRB1 alleles having the most associated TCRs and HLA-C alleles having the fewest. While some public TCRs were present in many individuals, most TCR sequences turned up only very rarely across donors.

Regarding this clone: Its antigen is still unknown. There are no base qualities to consult, and no much larger clone falls within one base.

This receptor was obtained from a man aged 40-50 years in good health and CMV-seronegative. Input material: PBMCs. In this chain, TRBV27 is recombined with TRBJ1-2; the junction holds 7 bases that match TRBD1. The nucleotide sequence is given as TGTGCCAGCAGTCCAAAAGGGACAGCTCTACGTGGCTACACCTTC. Its translation is CASSPKGTALRGYTF.